The clone carrying this T cell receptor beta chain has just a few counts. The antigen is not known. The same CDR3 is also encoded by other DNA sequences in this sample. Researchers ran the PCR with 60 Vbeta and 13 Jbeta primers. This table comes from immunoSEQ multiplex PCR, and its TCRdb copy is limited to in-frame clones, with some not included. The table records about 140,000 clones, 70% to 85% of them present only once. The V gene lost 3 bases and the J gene lost 4 bases, with 11 bases spanning the gap. Looked up from germline, CDR1 is SGHRS and CDR2 is YFSETQ. The CDR3 has 14 residues. This record comes from a study of cytomegalovirus exposure and HLA in healthy donors. Study as a whole: Most genotyped donors, over 70% of more than 300, had Caucasian-associated genetic ancestry. Whole-study findings and limits: High specificity and sensitivity for cytomegalovirus status were reported for the classifier. With later analysis, a missense DCLRE1C variant became linked to TCR beta V- and J-gene trimming. Researchers reportedly found TCR beta sequences accurately predicted most subjects' HLA-A and HLA-B alleles.

The clonotype was recovered from a man aged 40-50 years in good health and CMV-seronegative. The rearrangement uses TRBV5-1 and TRBJ2-1, with D possibly matching TRBD1 (7 bases). Sequenced: PBMCs. The CDR3: CASSSSGGYNEQFF. In DNA form, the CDR3 reads TGCGCCAGCAGCTCCTCAGGGGGGTACAATGAGCAGTTCTTC.